Listed below are T cell receptor beta chains from one sample, sequenced in a study of radiation and T cells in renal cell carcinoma. Libraries were prepared by immunoSEQ multiplex PCR; TCRdb keeps only in-frame clonotypes and omits some of them. The repertoire holds 120,000 to 150,000 clones, with 88% as singletons. Sequenced here: blood, sampled from a patient whose treatment included radiotherapy and nephrectomy. The source of these receptors is a woman in her 70s with renal cell carcinoma. Both conserved end residues are part of each CDR3. A D gene is named only where the DNA matches it firmly. Clone sizes are given selectively: once, few, many, or a class where the clone is expanded.

clone size: -
V gene: TRBV6-1
D gene: -
J gene: TRBJ1-1
CDR3 DNA: TGTGCCAGCAGTGGACAGACGAACACTGAAGCTTTCTTT
CDR3 protein: CASSGQTNTEAFF

clone size: once
V gene: TRBV28
D gene: -
J gene: TRBJ2-7
CDR3 DNA: TGTGCCAGCGGCGAAACAGGAGATCATCCCTACGAGCAGTACTTC
CDR3 protein: CASGETGDHPYEQYF

clone size: -
V gene: TRBV7-3
D gene: -
J gene: TRBJ1-1
CDR3 DNA: TGTGCCAGCAGCTCATCAATCGGGGCTGAAGCTTTCTTT
CDR3 protein: CASSSSIGAEAFF

clone size: -
V gene: TRBV5-1
D gene: -
J gene: TRBJ1-6
CDR3 DNA: TGCGCCAGCAGCCATGGGACCAATAATTCACCCCTCCACTTT
CDR3 protein: CASSHGTNNSPLHF

clone size: -
V gene: TRBV6-1
D gene: -
J gene: TRBJ2-7
CDR3 DNA: TGTGCCAGCAGTGAACTCCGGCTGGCCGAGCAGTACTTC
CDR3 protein: CASSELRLAEQYF

clone size: -
V gene: TRBV4-3
D gene: -
J gene: TRBJ1-5
CDR3 DNA: TGCGCCAGCAGCCAAGCATACTTCGGGACCCCGACGGGTCAGCCCCAGCATTTT
CDR3 protein: CASSQAYFGTPTGQPQHF

clone size: -
V gene: TRBV6-5
D gene: TRBD1
J gene: TRBJ1-2
CDR3 DNA: TGTGCCAGCAGTTCCGGGACAGGGCTTGGCTACACCTTC
CDR3 protein: CASSSGTGLGYTF

clone size: -
V gene: TRBV6-5
D gene: TRBD1
J gene: TRBJ1-1
CDR3 DNA: TGTGCCAGCAGTCCGAGGACAGGGGTGAACACTGAAGCTTTCTTT
CDR3 protein: CASSPRTGVNTEAFF

clone size: once
V gene: TRBV4-3
D gene: TRBD1
J gene: TRBJ1-4
CDR3 DNA: TGCGCCAGCAGCTTGGGACAGGCCTTTAATGAAAAACTGTTTTTT
CDR3 protein: CASSLGQAFNEKLFF

clone size: -
V gene: TRBV5-1
D gene: TRBD1
J gene: TRBJ1-1
CDR3 DNA: TGCGCCAGCAGCTTGGACAGGGGAACTGAAGCTTTCTTT
CDR3 protein: CASSLDRGTEAFF

clone size: -
V gene: TRBV27
D gene: TRBD1
J gene: TRBJ1-2
CDR3 DNA: TGTGCCAGCAGTTTTGGACAGGGGTCACGAGGCTACACCTTC
CDR3 protein: CASSFGQGSRGYTF

clone size: -
V gene: TRBV5-1
D gene: TRBD1
J gene: TRBJ2-1
CDR3 DNA: TGCGCCAGCAGCTCCGGGACAGGGGATGAGCAGTTCTTC
CDR3 protein: CASSSGTGDEQFF

clone size: -
V gene: TRBV28
D gene: -
J gene: TRBJ1-1
CDR3 DNA: TGTGCCAGCAGTTTGCCGGGGAACACTGAAGCTTTCTTT
CDR3 protein: CASSLPGNTEAFF

clone size: -
V gene: TRBV27
D gene: -
J gene: TRBJ1-1
CDR3 DNA: TGTGCCAGCAGTTTAAGGGGGAACACTGAAGCTTTCTTT
CDR3 protein: CASSLRGNTEAFF

clone size: -
V gene: TRBV29-1
D gene: -
J gene: TRBJ1-5
CDR3 DNA: TGCAGCGTTGGCGGGAAGAGCAATCAGCCCCAGCATTTT
CDR3 protein: CSVGGKSNQPQHF

clone size: -
V gene: TRBV7-2
D gene: TRBD1
J gene: TRBJ1-2
CDR3 DNA: TGTGCCAGCAGTTTTATTCCCGCAGGGGGTCTTAACTATGGCTACACCTTC
CDR3 protein: CASSFIPAGGLNYGYTF

clone size: -
V gene: TRBV4-1
D gene: -
J gene: TRBJ2-5
CDR3 DNA: TGCGCCAGCAGCCAAGACGGGACTCCGGGTGTGGAGACCCAGTACTTC
CDR3 protein: CASSQDGTPGVETQYF

clone size: -
V gene: TRBV6-5
D gene: -
J gene: TRBJ1-2
CDR3 DNA: TGTGCCAGCAGTCACCTGGGGGGTGGCTATGGCTACACCTTC
CDR3 protein: CASSHLGGGYGYTF

clone size: -
V gene: TRBV18
D gene: TRBD1
J gene: TRBJ1-2
CDR3 DNA: TGTGCCAGCTCACCGGCAGGGGGAGAAGGCTACACCTTC
CDR3 protein: CASSPAGGEGYTF

clone size: -
V gene: TRBV25-1
D gene: -
J gene: TRBJ2-3
CDR3 DNA: TGTGCCAGCAGTGAATCCGGGGCCAGCACAGATACGCAGTATTTT
CDR3 protein: CASSESGASTDTQYF

clone size: -
V gene: TRBV19
D gene: -
J gene: TRBJ1-5
CDR3 DNA: TGTGCCAGTAAGAGCGAGGGGTTTAGCAATCAGCCCCAGCATTTT
CDR3 protein: CASKSEGFSNQPQHF

clone size: -
V gene: TRBV30
D gene: -
J gene: TRBJ1-3
CDR3 DNA: TGTGCCTGGAGTGCCGGCGGAGGTTCTTCTGGAAACACCATATATTTT
CDR3 protein: CAWSAGGGSSGNTIYF

clone size: -
V gene: TRBV6-6
D gene: TRBD2
J gene: TRBJ2-7
CDR3 DNA: TGTGCCAGCAGAGGACCTAGCGGGGGTACCTACGAGCAGTACTTC
CDR3 protein: CASRGPSGGTYEQYF

clone size: -
V gene: TRBV7-8
D gene: TRBD1
J gene: TRBJ2-7
CDR3 DNA: TGTGCCAGCAGCCCAGGGGGGACAGGGATCTACGAGCAGTACTTC
CDR3 protein: CASSPGGTGIYEQYF

clone size: -
V gene: TRBV6-6
D gene: -
J gene: TRBJ1-2
CDR3 DNA: TGTGCCAGCAGTTACTCAACCGGGGTTGACTATGGCTACACCTTC
CDR3 protein: CASSYSTGVDYGYTF

clone size: few
V gene: TRBV4-2
D gene: TRBD1
J gene: TRBJ1-3
CDR3 DNA: TGTGCCAGCAGCCAACGGGACAGGGGAAACACCATATATTTT
CDR3 protein: CASSQRDRGNTIYF

clone size: few
V gene: TRBV28
D gene: -
J gene: TRBJ1-2
CDR3 DNA: TGTGCCAGCAGGGGGTGGGGATACGATGGCTACACCTTC
CDR3 protein: CASRGWGYDGYTF

clone size: -
V gene: TRBV6-6
D gene: -
J gene: TRBJ1-2
CDR3 DNA: TGTGCCAGCAGTTACCGGGGACGGAACTATGGCTACACCTTC
CDR3 protein: CASSYRGRNYGYTF

clone size: -
V gene: TRBV29-1
D gene: -
J gene: TRBJ1-3
CDR3 DNA: TGCAGCGTTGAGGGTCGAGGCAGCCACACCATATATTTT
CDR3 protein: CSVEGRGSHTIYF

clone size: -
V gene: TRBV19
D gene: -
J gene: TRBJ1-2
CDR3 DNA: TGTGCCAGTAGTATCGAGATCAGGGAGACCTACACCTTC
CDR3 protein: CASSIEIRETYTF

clone size: -
V gene: TRBV9
D gene: TRBD1
J gene: TRBJ2-3
CDR3 DNA: TGTGCCAGCAGCGCACGACAGGGGGCCGGGACAGATACGCAGTATTTT
CDR3 protein: CASSARQGAGTDTQYF

clone size: -
V gene: TRBV19
D gene: TRBD1
J gene: TRBJ1-1
CDR3 DNA: TGTGCCAGTAGTGCGGACAGGGGGCGCACTGAAGCTTTCTTT
CDR3 protein: CASSADRGRTEAFF

clone size: -
V gene: TRBV21-1
D gene: -
J gene: TRBJ2-7
CDR3 DNA: TGTGCCGGCAAATCGGACAGCACCTACGAGCAGTACTTC
CDR3 protein: CAGKSDSTYEQYF

clone size: -
V gene: TRBV10-2
D gene: TRBD1
J gene: TRBJ1-6
CDR3 DNA: TGCGCCAGCAGGGGACAGGGGACAAATTCACCCCTCCACTTT
CDR3 protein: CASRGQGTNSPLHF

clone size: -
V gene: TRBV30
D gene: TRBD1
J gene: TRBJ1-2
CDR3 DNA: TGTGCCTGGAGCCGGTGGGGACAGGGCGCGCTTAACTATGGCTACACCTTC
CDR3 protein: CAWSRWGQGALNYGYTF

clone size: -
V gene: TRBV5-6
D gene: -
J gene: TRBJ2-2
CDR3 DNA: TGTGCCAGCAAACAGACCGGGGAGCTGTTTTTT
CDR3 protein: CASKQTGELFF

clone size: -
V gene: TRBV30
D gene: -
J gene: TRBJ1-2
CDR3 DNA: TGTGCCTGGAGGACGGCGGCGGTCATGGGCTACACCTTC
CDR3 protein: CAWRTAAVMGYTF

clone size: once
V gene: TRBV15
D gene: -
J gene: TRBJ2-7
CDR3 DNA: TGTGCCACCAGCAGAGATCGGAGAGGGACTGCCGAGCAGTACTTC
CDR3 protein: CATSRDRRGTAEQYF

clone size: -
V gene: TRBV6-6
D gene: TRBD1
J gene: TRBJ1-1
CDR3 DNA: TGTGCCAGCAGTTCCGGGACAGGGGTCGTGGAGGCTTTCTTT
CDR3 protein: CASSSGTGVVEAFF

clone size: -
V gene: TRBV13
D gene: TRBD2
J gene: TRBJ2-3
CDR3 DNA: TGTGCCAGCAGCTTCAGACTAGCGGGGGATGGAGATACGCAGTATTTT
CDR3 protein: CASSFRLAGDGDTQYF

clone size: -
V gene: TRBV7-3
D gene: -
J gene: TRBJ1-2
CDR3 DNA: TGTGCCAGCAGCCCCGGGACTGATCAATATGGCTACACCTTC
CDR3 protein: CASSPGTDQYGYTF

clone size: -
V gene: TRBV4-1
D gene: TRBD1
J gene: TRBJ2-5
CDR3 DNA: TGCGCCAGCAGCCAGGGGGACAGGGGGCGCCTGGAGACCCAGTACTTC
CDR3 protein: CASSQGDRGRLETQYF

clone size: -
V gene: TRBV10-3
D gene: -
J gene: TRBJ1-2
CDR3 DNA: TGTGCCATCAGTGAATCCCTATGGTACACCTTC
CDR3 protein: CAISESLWYTF

clone size: -
V gene: TRBV4-1
D gene: -
J gene: TRBJ2-3
CDR3 DNA: TGCGCCAGCAGCCAAGGTCCTTCACTGGATACGCAGTATTTT
CDR3 protein: CASSQGPSLDTQYF

clone size: -
V gene: TRBV5-1
D gene: -
J gene: TRBJ1-3
CDR3 DNA: TGCGCCAGCAGCTTGGATGGACAGAGAAACACCATATATTTT
CDR3 protein: CASSLDGQRNTIYF

clone size: -
V gene: TRBV6-6
D gene: TRBD1
J gene: TRBJ2-1
CDR3 DNA: TGTGCCAGCAGTTACAGGGGGCGACAGGTCGATGAGCAGTTCTTC
CDR3 protein: CASSYRGRQVDEQFF

clone size: -
V gene: TRBV6-5
D gene: -
J gene: TRBJ1-1
CDR3 DNA: TGTGCCAGCAGTTACTACCGGACGAACACTGAAGCTTTCTTT
CDR3 protein: CASSYYRTNTEAFF

clone size: -
V gene: TRBV9
D gene: -
J gene: TRBJ2-2
CDR3 DNA: TGTGCCAGCAGCCGGGACCCAGCGAACACCGGGGAGCTGTTTTTT
CDR3 protein: CASSRDPANTGELFF

clone size: -
V gene: TRBV2
D gene: -
J gene: TRBJ1-1
CDR3 DNA: TGTGCCAGCAGGGCCTTTTTTGGGCAGGGGAACACTGAAGCTTTCTTT
CDR3 protein: CASRAFFGQGNTEAFF

clone size: -
V gene: TRBV19
D gene: -
J gene: TRBJ1-1
CDR3 DNA: TGTGCCAGTAGTATTTGGGCGGACACTGAAGCTTTCTTT
CDR3 protein: CASSIWADTEAFF

clone size: once
V gene: TRBV18
D gene: -
J gene: TRBJ2-1
CDR3 DNA: TGTGCCAGCTCACCCGGAGGGGGGGATGAGCAGTTCTTC
CDR3 protein: CASSPGGGDEQFF

clone size: -
V gene: TRBV18
D gene: TRBD2
J gene: TRBJ2-7
CDR3 DNA: TGTGCCAGCTCACCCCCTAGGGAGACGGGGGGCGAGCAGTACTTC
CDR3 protein: CASSPPRETGGEQYF

clone size: few
V gene: TRBV4-3
D gene: -
J gene: TRBJ1-5
CDR3 DNA: TGCGCCAGCAGCCCGGGGTCGGATAGCAATCAGCCCCAGCATTTT
CDR3 protein: CASSPGSDSNQPQHF

clone size: -
V gene: TRBV6-6
D gene: -
J gene: TRBJ1-4
CDR3 DNA: TGTGCCAGCAGCCGACAGCCAACTAATGAAAAACTGTTTTTT
CDR3 protein: CASSRQPTNEKLFF

clone size: few
V gene: TRBV5-6
D gene: -
J gene: TRBJ1-2
CDR3 DNA: TGTGCCAGCAGCTTGGAGGCATCTAACTATGGCTACACCTTC
CDR3 protein: CASSLEASNYGYTF

clone size: -
V gene: TRBV5-4
D gene: -
J gene: TRBJ1-6
CDR3 DNA: TGTGCCAGCAGCTTGGGGAATCGGGGGGCCTCCCTCCACTTT
CDR3 protein: CASSLGNRGASLHF

clone size: -
V gene: TRBV7-2
D gene: -
J gene: TRBJ2-5
CDR3 DNA: TGTGCCAGCAGCTCCTGGGGGGAGACCCAGTACTTC
CDR3 protein: CASSSWGETQYF

clone size: -
V gene: TRBV28
D gene: -
J gene: TRBJ1-1
CDR3 DNA: TGTGCCAGCAGTTTACAGGGGAAGGGAGCTTTCTTT
CDR3 protein: CASSLQGKGAFF

clone size: -
V gene: TRBV11-2
D gene: -
J gene: TRBJ2-7
CDR3 DNA: TGTGCCAGCACCCTAGGAACCTACGAGCAGTACTTC
CDR3 protein: CASTLGTYEQYF

clone size: -
V gene: TRBV6-4
D gene: -
J gene: TRBJ1-5
CDR3 DNA: TGTGCCAGCAGTGACTCGAGAGGGAATCAGCCCCAGCATTTT
CDR3 protein: CASSDSRGNQPQHF